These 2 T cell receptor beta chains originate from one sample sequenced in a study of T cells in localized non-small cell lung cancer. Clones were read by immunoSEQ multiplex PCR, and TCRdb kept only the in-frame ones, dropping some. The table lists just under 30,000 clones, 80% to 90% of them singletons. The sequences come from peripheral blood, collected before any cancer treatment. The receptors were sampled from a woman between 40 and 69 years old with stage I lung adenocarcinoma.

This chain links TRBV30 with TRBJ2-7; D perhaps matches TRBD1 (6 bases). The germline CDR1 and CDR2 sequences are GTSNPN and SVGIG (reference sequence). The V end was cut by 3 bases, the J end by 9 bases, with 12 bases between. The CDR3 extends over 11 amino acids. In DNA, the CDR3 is TGTGCCTGGAGGGGGGCGGTTTTGCAGTACTTC. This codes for CAWRGAVLQYF.

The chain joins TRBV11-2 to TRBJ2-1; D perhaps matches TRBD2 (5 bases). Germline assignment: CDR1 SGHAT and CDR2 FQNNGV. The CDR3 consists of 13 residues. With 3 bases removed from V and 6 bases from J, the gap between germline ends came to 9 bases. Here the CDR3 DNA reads TGTGCCAGCAGCTTGGGAGAACTCAATGAGCAGTTCTTC. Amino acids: CASSLGELNEQFF. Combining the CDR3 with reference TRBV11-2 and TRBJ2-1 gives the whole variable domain EAGVAQSPRYKIIEKRQSVAFWCNPISGHATLYWYQQILGQGPKLLIQFQNNGVVDDSQLPKDRFSAERLKGVDSTLKIQPAKLEDSAVYLCASSLGELNEQFFGPGTRLTVL.